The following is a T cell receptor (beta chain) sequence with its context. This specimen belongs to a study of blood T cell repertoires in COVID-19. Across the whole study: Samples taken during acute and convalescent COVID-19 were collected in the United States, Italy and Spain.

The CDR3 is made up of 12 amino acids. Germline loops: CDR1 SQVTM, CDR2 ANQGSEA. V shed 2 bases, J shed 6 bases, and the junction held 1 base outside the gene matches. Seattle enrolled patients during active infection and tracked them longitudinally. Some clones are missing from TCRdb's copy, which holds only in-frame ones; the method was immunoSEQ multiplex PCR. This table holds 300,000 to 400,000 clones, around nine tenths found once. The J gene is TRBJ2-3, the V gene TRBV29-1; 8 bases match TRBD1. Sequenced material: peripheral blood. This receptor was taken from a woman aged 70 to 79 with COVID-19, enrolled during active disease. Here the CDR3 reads CSVETGGDTQYF. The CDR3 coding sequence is TGCAGCGTTGAAACAGGGGGGGATACGCAGTATTTT.